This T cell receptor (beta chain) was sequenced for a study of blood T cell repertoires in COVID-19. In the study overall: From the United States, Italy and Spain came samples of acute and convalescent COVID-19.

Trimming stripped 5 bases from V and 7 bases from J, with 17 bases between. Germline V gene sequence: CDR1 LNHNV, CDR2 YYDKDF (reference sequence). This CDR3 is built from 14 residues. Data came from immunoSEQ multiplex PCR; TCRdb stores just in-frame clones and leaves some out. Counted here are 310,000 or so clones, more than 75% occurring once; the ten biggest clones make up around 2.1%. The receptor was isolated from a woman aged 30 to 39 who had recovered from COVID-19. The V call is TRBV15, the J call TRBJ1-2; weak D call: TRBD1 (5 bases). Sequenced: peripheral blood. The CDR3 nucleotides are TGTGCCACCAGCGACCAACGGGGGGTCGGTGGCTACACCTTC. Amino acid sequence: CATSDQRGVGGYTF.